The following is a T cell receptor (beta chain) sequence with its context. CDR3 length: 13 residues. V lost 6 bases, J lost 3 bases, and 11 bases lay in between. The germline CDR1 and CDR2 sequences are SGHTA and FQGTGA. This entry belongs to a study of blood T cells in healthy people across ages. Together with a sample-barcoded 5' primer, a J-beta primer mix was included in a second PCR lasting roughly 6 to 12 cycles. TCRdb re-called the 5' RACE reads with MiXCR, one entry per CDR3 protein. The repertoire includes approximately 1.5 million distinct CDR3 sequences, 42% of them detected once, and over 3.5% sits in the top ten.

Sequencing was performed on blood. This receptor was obtained from a woman aged 18-35 years in good health. The chain joins TRBV7-3 to TRBJ1-1; maybe TRBD1 (5 bases). The chain's CDR3 is CASRVGGDTEAFF. CDR3 nucleotides: TGTGCCAGCAGGGTCGGGGGGGACACTGAAGCTTTCTTT. Complete variable domain (other parts from reference TRBV7-3 and TRBJ1-1): GAGVSQTPSNKVTEKGKYVELRCDPISGHTALYWYRQSLGQGPEFLIYFQGTGAADDSGLPNDRFFAVRPEGSVSTLKIQRTERGDSAVYLCASRVGGDTEAFFGQGTRLTVV.